Reported below is one T cell receptor beta chain. The target antigen is unknown. Described time point: pre-sensitization, week 0. The treatment denotes: therapeutic diphenylcyclopropenone sensitization with weekly scalp DPC. It was from unfractionated whole blood that total RNA was extracted. TCRdb used MiXCR to reprocess the RACE reads, holding one entry per CDR3 protein. Among around 300,000 distinct CDR3 sequences, 5.5% were seen once, and the ten largest hold about 8.2%. The data were taken from a study of human T cells and chemical hapten exposure. In the study overall: Patients, chiefly female, had alopecia areata, totalis or universalis. Study conclusions and caveats: DPC sensitization did not alter TCRs above 1 in 1000 frequency.

The TCR sequence derives from a woman younger than 30 with alopecia areata. Some clones in this sample may be carry-over from other donors' samples. Sequencing used whole blood, obtained in connection with sensitization to the hapten diphenylcyclopropenone (DPC).

The CDR3 here is CASSPSWKTGKETQYF. CDR3 bases: TGTGCCAGCAGCCCCTCTTGGAAGACAGGGAAAGAGACCCAGTACTTC. The chain has TRBV7-9 and TRBJ2-5; 7 bases line up with TRBD1. This CDR3 region has 16 residues. V trimming: 5 bases; J trimming: 3 bases; junction bases outside the gene matches: 12. CDR1 SEHNR and CDR2 FQNEAQ come from the germline V gene (reference sequence).